This TCR beta chain was identified during a study of T cell repertoires in cytomegalovirus infection. Background on the study: Both CMV infection and a matching HLA type were indicated by public TCR beta signatures. Study observations and caveats: CMV-specific TCR beta clonotypes restricted by HLA-C were the ones dominating the ex vivo response. Based on cumulative public TCR beta family frequency, carriers of CMV plus the relevant HLA were identified.

V shed 7 bases and J 2 bases; nucleotides not matched to a gene: 0. The germline CDR1 and CDR2 sequences are SGHTA and FQGNSA. This CDR3 has 12 residues. TCRdb recomputed calls from the reads with MiXCR, one row per CDR3 protein. The profile shows over 150,000 distinct CDR3 sequences, roughly 20% of them singletons. This clonotype was counted at least ten times. Its antigen is not known. The V and J genes are TRBV7-2 and TRBJ2-5; TRBD1 matches 8 bases. This receptor was obtained from a human donor in good health (CMV status not recorded). Some clones in this sample may be carry-over from other donors' samples. The sequencing input was PBMCs. CDR3 in DNA: TGTGCCAGCAACAGGGGGCAAGAGACCCAGTACTTC. It codes for CASNRGQETQYF.